The rows below give T cell receptor beta chains drawn from one sample of a study of shared clonotypes between healthy human individuals. The table came from immunoSEQ multiplex PCR; TCRdb's copy has only in-frame clones and leaves some out. The table lists over a million clones, 75% to 80% of them singletons, with roughly 0.61% in the top ten. The specimen sequenced was memory CD4+ T cells from PBMCs. These receptors all come from a young man in good health. Some clones in this sample may be carry-over from other donors' samples. CDR3s include the opening cysteine and the closing phenylalanine or tryptophan. The order of the fields is CDR3 length, V gene, D gene, CDR3 protein. D genes are given only for firm matches.

>13|TRBV7-9|-
CASSRLQGGELFF
>17|TRBV9|TRBD2
CASSVATSGTGIHEQFF
>15|TRBV19|TRBD1
CASSIGGQGAYGYTF
>15|TRBV9|-
CASSGSGYAGETQYF
>13|TRBV6-1|-
CASSEARNTEAFF
>11|TRBV7-9|-
CASSRSYEQYF
>14|TRBV2|TRBD1
CASSADRGLDTQYF
>11|TRBV5-1|-
CASSDTETQYF
>17|TRBV7-6|-
CASSLETGTFTTGELFF
>12|TRBV7-2|-
CASSFRNYGYTF
>14|TRBV7-3|-
CASSPGGVWTEAFF
>14|TRBV5-1|-
CASSTVGGDTEAFF
>14|TRBV5-1|-
CASSLTITGYEQYF
>15|TRBV13|-
CASSLVLSGGNEQFF
>16|TRBV27|TRBD1
CASSLYPPGQGYEQYF
>15|TRBV27|TRBD2
CASSLRGAGANVLTF
>15|TRBV7-3|TRBD1
CASSIDREGANEQFF
>17|TRBV9|TRBD2
CASSVGPSGRYSYEQYF
>15|TRBV5-4|-
CASSLRSFSLDEQFF
>15|TRBV5-1|-
CASSLRGGNQETQYF
>15|TRBV28|-
CASSLEGRYYNEQFF
>11|TRBV21-1|-
CASIEGVVLFF
>15|TRBV18|TRBD1
CASSPGTGVSYGYTF
>13|TRBV2|TRBD1
CASSKGQGNGYTF
>19|TRBV28|TRBD1
CAIEVPGQGFQVYNSPLHF
>14|TRBV28|-
CASSFTGGWYGYTF
>14|TRBV5-1|-
CASSKTGADNEQFF